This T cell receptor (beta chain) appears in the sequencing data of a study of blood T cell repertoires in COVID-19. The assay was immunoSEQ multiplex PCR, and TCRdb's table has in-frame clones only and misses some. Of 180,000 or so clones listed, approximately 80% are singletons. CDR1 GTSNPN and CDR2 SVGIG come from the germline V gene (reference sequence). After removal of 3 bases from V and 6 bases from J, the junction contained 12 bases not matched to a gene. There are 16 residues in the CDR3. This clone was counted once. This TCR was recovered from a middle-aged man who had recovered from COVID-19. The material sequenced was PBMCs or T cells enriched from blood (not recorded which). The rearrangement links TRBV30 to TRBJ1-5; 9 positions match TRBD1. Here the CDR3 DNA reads TGTGCCTGGAGCTCCCTCGGGACAGGGAATCGTCAGCCCCAGCATTTT. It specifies CAWSSLGTGNRQPQHF.